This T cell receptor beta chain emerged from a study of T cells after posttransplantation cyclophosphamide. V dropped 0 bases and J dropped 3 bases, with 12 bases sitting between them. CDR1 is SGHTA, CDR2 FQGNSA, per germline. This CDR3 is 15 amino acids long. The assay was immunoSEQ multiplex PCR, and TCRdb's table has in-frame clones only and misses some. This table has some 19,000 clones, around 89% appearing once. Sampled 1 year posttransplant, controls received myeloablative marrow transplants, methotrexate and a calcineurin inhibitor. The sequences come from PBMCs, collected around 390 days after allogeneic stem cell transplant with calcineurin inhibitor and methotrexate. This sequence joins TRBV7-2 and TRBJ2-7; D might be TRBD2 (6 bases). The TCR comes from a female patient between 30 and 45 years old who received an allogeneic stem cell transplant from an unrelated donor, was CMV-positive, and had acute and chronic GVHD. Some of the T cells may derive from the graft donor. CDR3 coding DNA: TGTGCCAGCAGCTTAGCAAGGGCGGGAAACTACGAGCAGTACGTC. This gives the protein CASSLARAGNYEQYV.